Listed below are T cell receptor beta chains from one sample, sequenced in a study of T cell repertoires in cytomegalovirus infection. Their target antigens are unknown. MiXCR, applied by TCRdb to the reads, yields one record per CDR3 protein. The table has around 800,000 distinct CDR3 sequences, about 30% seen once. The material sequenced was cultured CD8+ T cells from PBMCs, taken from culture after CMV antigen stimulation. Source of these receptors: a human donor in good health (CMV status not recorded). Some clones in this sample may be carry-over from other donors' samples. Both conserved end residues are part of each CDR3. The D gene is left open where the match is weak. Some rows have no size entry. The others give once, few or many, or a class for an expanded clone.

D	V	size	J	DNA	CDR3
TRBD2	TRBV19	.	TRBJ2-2	TGTGCCAGTAGCGGGACTAGCGGGGGCCCGAACACCGGGGAGCTGTTTTTT	CASSGTSGGPNTGELFF
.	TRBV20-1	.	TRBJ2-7	TGCAGTGCGGGCGGACAGCCAGTGCGAGAGCAGTACTTC	CSAGGQPVREQYF
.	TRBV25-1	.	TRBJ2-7	TGTGCCAGCAGTGGGGAGCCGTACGAGCAGTACTTC	CASSGEPYEQYF
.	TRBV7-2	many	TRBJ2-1	TGTGCCAGTTTCGGTATTTCGGGCTACAATGAGCAGTTCTTC	CASFGISGYNEQFF
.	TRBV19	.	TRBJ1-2	TGTGCCAGTAGTATCCCCCCCAACTATGGCTACACCTTC	CASSIPPNYGYTF
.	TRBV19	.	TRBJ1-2	TGTGCCAGTATAAGTTCGCTAGGCAGCGTCTATGGCTACACCTTC	CASISSLGSVYGYTF
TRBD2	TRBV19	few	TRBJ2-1	TGTGCCAGTACCGTCACTCCAGCGGGGGCGTACAATGAGCAGTTCTTC	CASTVTPAGAYNEQFF
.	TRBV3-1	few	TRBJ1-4	TGTGCCAGCAGCCAAGATGAGTTAGATGTACGGGAAAAACTGTTTTTT	CASSQDELDVREKLFF
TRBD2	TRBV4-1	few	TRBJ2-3	TGCGCCAGCAGCCAAGATCGGCCTAGCGGGGGGTATATCGCAGATACGCAGTATTTT	CASSQDRPSGGYIADTQYF
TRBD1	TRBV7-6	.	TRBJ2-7	TGTGCCAGCAGCTTTACCTCAGGACAGGGGGCCTACGAGCAGTACTTC	CASSFTSGQGAYEQYF
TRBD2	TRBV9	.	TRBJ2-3	TGTGCCAGCAGCTTTAGGACTAGCGGGGGGCCAGATACGCAGTATTTT	CASSFRTSGGPDTQYF
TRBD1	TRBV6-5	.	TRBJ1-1	TGTGCCAGCCGGAGGCAGGGGGCCCTTGAAGCTTTCTTT	CASRRQGALEAFF
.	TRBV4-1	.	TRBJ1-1	TGCGCCAGCAGCCTCCTAAGTACACGAAACACTGAAGCTTTCTTT	CASSLLSTRNTEAFF
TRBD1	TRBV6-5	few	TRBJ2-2	TGTGCCAGCAGTCCACTGGACAGGGCGGACACCGGGGAGCTGTTTTTT	CASSPLDRADTGELFF
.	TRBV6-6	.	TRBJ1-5	TGTGCCAGCAGTGACACATCGGAGACCAATCAGCCCCAGCATTTT	CASSDTSETNQPQHF
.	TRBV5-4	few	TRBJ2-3	TGTGCCAGCAGCTTCACGGACCCAGATACGCAGTATTTT	CASSFTDPDTQYF
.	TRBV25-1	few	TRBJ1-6	TGTGCCAGCAGTGAATACAGGGCAGAAAATTCACCCCTCCACTTT	CASSEYRAENSPLHF
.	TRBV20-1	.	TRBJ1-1	TGCAGTGCTAGAGATTCACCGGGGGGTAACACTGAAGCTTTCTTT	CSARDSPGGNTEAFF
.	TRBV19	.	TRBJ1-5	TGTGCCAGTAGTATGGTCCGTGATAGCAATCAGCCCCAGCATTTT	CASSMVRDSNQPQHF
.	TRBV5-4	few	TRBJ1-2	TGTGCCAGCAGCCCGGGGACCGACCGTCGTGGCTACACCTTC	CASSPGTDRRGYTF
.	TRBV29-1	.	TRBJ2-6	TGCAGCGTTGGCCCCGTGGGGGTAGCTGGGGCCAACGTCCTGACTTTC	CSVGPVGVAGANVLTF
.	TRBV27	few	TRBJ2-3	TGTGCCAGCACCCTAGTCGGACAGAGGACAGATACGCAGTATTTT	CASTLVGQRTDTQYF
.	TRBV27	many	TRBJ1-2	TGTGCCAGCAGCCTGACAGGACGCGGCTACACCTTC	CASSLTGRGYTF
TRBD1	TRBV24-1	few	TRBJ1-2	TGTGCCACCAGTGAGTACGGACAGGGAGGCTACACCTTC	CATSEYGQGGYTF
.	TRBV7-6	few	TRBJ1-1	TGTGCCAGCAGCTTGGGACACGAAAACACTGAAGCTTTCTTT	CASSLGHENTEAFF
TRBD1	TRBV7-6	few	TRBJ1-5	TGTGCCAGCAGCTGGACAGGGGAACAGCCCCAGCATTTT	CASSWTGEQPQHF
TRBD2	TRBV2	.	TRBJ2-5	TGTGCCAGCAGTGAAGAGTTAGCGGGCCCCCAAGAGACCCAGTACTTC	CASSEELAGPQETQYF
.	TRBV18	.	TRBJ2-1	TGTGCCAGCTCACCGGCGGCGGGACTCAACTACAATGAGCAGTTCTTC	CASSPAAGLNYNEQFF
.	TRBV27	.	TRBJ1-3	TGTGCCAGCAGTGCAGGCTTCTCTGGAAACACCATATATTTT	CASSAGFSGNTIYF
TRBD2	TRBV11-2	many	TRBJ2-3	TGTGCCAGCAGCTCGGTGGGGAGGGGCACAGATACGCAGTATTTT	CASSSVGRGTDTQYF
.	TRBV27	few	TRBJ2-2	TGTGCCAGCAGTCCCCGTCCACCGGGCTGGCAGGAAAGGTTGGCCGGGGAGCTGTTTTTT	CASSPRPPGWQERLAGELFF
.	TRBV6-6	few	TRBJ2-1	TGTGCCAGCAGCTACGAGATCGGCAATGAGCAGTTCTTC	CASSYEIGNEQFF
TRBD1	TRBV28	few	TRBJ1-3	TGTGCCAGCAGTTTAGCCCTGGGACAGCCCTACTCTGGAAACACCATATATTTT	CASSLALGQPYSGNTIYF
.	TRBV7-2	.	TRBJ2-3	TGTGCCAGCAGCTTAGAGCAGGTTGGAGATACGCAGTATTTT	CASSLEQVGDTQYF
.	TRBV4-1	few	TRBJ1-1	TGCGCCAGCAGCCATACCACTGAAGCTTTCTTT	CASSHTTEAFF
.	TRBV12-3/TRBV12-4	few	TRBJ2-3	TGTGCCAGCACCTTCAGGGTTCCCACAGATACGCAGTATTTT	CASTFRVPTDTQYF
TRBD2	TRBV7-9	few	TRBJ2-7	TGTGCCAGCAGTCCAGAAGGGACTAACGAGCAGTACTTC	CASSPEGTNEQYF
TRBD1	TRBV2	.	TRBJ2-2	TGTGCCACTCCGACAGGGGCTAACACCGGGGAGCTGTTTTTT	CATPTGANTGELFF
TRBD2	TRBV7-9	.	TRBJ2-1	TGTGCCAGCAGCTTTGGGACTAGCGGCGTCTCCTACAATGAGCAGTTCTTC	CASSFGTSGVSYNEQFF
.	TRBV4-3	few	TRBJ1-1	TGCGCCAGCAGCCAAGTCTCATACACTGAAGCTTTCTTT	CASSQVSYTEAFF
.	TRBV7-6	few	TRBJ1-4	TGTGCCAGCAGCTTAAAGGGAGGGGCTCCTAATGAAAAACTGTTTTTT	CASSLKGGAPNEKLFF
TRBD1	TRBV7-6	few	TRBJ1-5	TGTGCCAGCAGCCCAGGGGGCGCCGGTCAGCCCCAGCATTTT	CASSPGGAGQPQHF
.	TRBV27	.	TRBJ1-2	TGTGCCAGCAGTTCCGGACAGACCCCCTATGGCTACACCTTC	CASSSGQTPYGYTF
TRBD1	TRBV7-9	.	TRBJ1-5	TGTGCCAGCAGCTTTCCGGGACAGAATCAGCCCCAGCATTTT	CASSFPGQNQPQHF
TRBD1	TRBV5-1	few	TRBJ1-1	TGCGCCAGCAGCTTGGGACTTCAGGGGGCTGACACTGAAGCTTTCTTT	CASSLGLQGADTEAFF
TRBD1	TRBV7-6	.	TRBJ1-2	TGTGCCAGCAGCGAATCCGGACAGGTCTTTGGCTACAACTTC	CASSESGQVFGYNF
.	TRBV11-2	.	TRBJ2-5	TGTACCAGCAGCCTAGATGTCAGTCTAAAGACCCAGTACTTC	CTSSLDVSLKTQYF
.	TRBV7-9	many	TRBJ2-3	TGTGCCAGCAGCTTACCCCGGGGCCACGGCCGGGGCACAGATACGCAGTATTTT	CASSLPRGHGRGTDTQYF
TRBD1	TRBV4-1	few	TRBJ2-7	TGCGCCAGCAGCCAGTCCGGGACAGGGGCCTACGAGCAGTACTTC	CASSQSGTGAYEQYF
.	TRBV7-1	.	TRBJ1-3	TGTGCCAGCAGCCCCGGGGCAGGGGGAAACACCATATATTTT	CASSPGAGGNTIYF
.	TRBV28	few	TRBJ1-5	TGTGCCAGCAGTCCGGCCTTTAGCAATCAGCCCCAGCATTTT	CASSPAFSNQPQHF